The T cell receptor (beta chain) described here comes from a study of blood T cell repertoires in COVID-19. Study information: Donors in Cohort 3 counted as recovered after two negative PCRs, clearance, or symptom resolution. Researchers got acute and convalescent COVID-19 samples from the United States, Italy and Spain. Sources were T cells, B-cell-depleted T cells, or PBMCs; the material itself was cDNA or gDNA.

In germline, CDR1 is SQVTM, CDR2 ANQGSEA. Trimming cost V 4 bases and J 5 bases, with 12 bases left between them. The CDR3 sequence is 13 residues long. Assignments of participants to cohorts depended upon their own reported clinical history. The method was immunoSEQ multiplex PCR; TCRdb's version includes in-frame clones alone and lacks a portion of them. The table has under 150,000 clones, 75% to 90% seen once. Material: PBMCs or T cells enriched from blood (not recorded which). The chain uses TRBV29-1 and TRBJ1-5; a possible D gene is TRBD1 (6 bases). The receptor was derived from a man aged 50-59 years in a cohort exposed to, infected with or recovered from COVID-19 (not recorded which). The CDR3 sequence is CSVGGGGDQPQHF. DNA for the CDR3: TGCAGCGTTGGGGGAGGGGGAGATCAGCCCCAGCATTTT. Based on the CDR3 plus reference TRBV29-1 and TRBJ1-5, the full variable domain is SAVISQKPSRDICQRGTSLTIQCQVDSQVTMMFWYRQQPGQSLTLIATANQGSEATYESGFVIDKFPISRPNLTFSTLTVSNMSPEDSSIYLCSVGGGGDQPQHFGDGTRLSIL.